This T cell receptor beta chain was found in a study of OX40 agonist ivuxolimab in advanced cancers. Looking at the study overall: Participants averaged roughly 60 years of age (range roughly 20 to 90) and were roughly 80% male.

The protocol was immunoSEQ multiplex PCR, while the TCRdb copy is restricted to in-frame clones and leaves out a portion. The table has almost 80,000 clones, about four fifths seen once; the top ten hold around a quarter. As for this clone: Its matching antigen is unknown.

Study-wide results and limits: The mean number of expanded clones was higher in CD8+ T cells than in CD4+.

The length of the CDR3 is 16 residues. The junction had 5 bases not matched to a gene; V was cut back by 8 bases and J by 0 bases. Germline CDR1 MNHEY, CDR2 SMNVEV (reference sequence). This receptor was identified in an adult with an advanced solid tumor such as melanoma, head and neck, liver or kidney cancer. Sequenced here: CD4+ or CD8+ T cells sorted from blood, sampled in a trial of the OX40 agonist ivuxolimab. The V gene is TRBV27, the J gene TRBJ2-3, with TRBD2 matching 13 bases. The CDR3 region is CASRGLAGASTDTQYF. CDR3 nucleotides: TGTGCCAGCCGAGGACTAGCGGGGGCTAGCACAGATACGCAGTATTTT.